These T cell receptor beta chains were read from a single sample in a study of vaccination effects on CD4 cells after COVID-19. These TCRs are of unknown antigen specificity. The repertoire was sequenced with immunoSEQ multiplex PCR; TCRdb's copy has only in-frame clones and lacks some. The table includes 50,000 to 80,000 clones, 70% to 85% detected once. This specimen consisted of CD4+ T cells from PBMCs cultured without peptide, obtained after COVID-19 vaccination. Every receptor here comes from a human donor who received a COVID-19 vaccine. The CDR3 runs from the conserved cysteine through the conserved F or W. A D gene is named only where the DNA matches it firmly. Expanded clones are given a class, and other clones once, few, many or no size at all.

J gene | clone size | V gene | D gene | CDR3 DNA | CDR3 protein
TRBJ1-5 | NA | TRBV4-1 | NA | TGCGCCAGCAGCCCCAGAGGAGGGCCCACAACCTCCAATCAGCCCCAGCATTTT | CASSPRGGPTTSNQPQHF
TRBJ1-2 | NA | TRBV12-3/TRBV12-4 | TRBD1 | TGTGCCAGCAGTTTAGGGGCCAGGGGGGGCTACACCTTC | CASSLGARGGYTF
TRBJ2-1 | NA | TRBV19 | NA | TGTGCCAGTAGTATTCCCGCCGGGACTTACCGCAATGAGCAGTTCTTC | CASSIPAGTYRNEQFF
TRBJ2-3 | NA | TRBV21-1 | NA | TGTGCCAGCAGCAACAAGTCCCCTGGTGATGGAGATACGCAGTATTTT | CASSNKSPGDGDTQYF
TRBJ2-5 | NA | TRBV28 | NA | TGTGCCAGCAGTTTGAGAGAGACCCAGTACTTC | CASSLRETQYF
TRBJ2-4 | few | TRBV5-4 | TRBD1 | TGTGCCAGCAGCAGAACAGGGGCTCTAGCCAAAAACATTCAGTACTTC | CASSRTGALAKNIQYF
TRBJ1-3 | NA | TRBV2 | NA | TGTGCCAGCAGAGCAGGGCATACCTCTGGAAACACCATATATTTT | CASRAGHTSGNTIYF
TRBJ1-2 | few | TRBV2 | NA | TGTGCCAGCCCCCGTCGCAGGGAAGGCTATGGCTACACCTTC | CASPRRREGYGYTF
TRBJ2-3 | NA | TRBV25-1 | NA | TGTGCCAGCAGTGGCTTTGGGAGCACAGATACGCAGTATTTT | CASSGFGSTDTQYF
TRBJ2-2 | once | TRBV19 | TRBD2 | TGTGCCAGTAAAAGTGCGGGGGGCGCGGACACCGGGGAGCTGTTTTTT | CASKSAGGADTGELFF
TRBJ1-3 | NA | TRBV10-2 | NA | TGCGCCAGCATATCGTTTGGAAACACCATATATTTT | CASISFGNTIYF
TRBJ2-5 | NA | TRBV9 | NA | TGTGCCAGCAGCGTAGCGTCTCTTGATGGGGAGACCCAGTACTTC | CASSVASLDGETQYF
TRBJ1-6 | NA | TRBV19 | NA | TGTGCCAGTAATGGCCGTCCCGGTGTGGCCCTCCACTTT | CASNGRPGVALHF
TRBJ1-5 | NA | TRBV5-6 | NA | TGTGCCAGCAGCTTGGGTTGGCAGGGAATTCAGCCCCAGCATTTT | CASSLGWQGIQPQHF
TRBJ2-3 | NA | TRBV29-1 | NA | TGCAGCGTTGATCTGGAAAAGGCAGATACGCAGTATTTT | CSVDLEKADTQYF
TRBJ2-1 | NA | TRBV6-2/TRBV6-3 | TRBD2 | TGTGCCAGCAGCCGGACTAGCGGGGGGGCAGCCTACAATGAGCAGTTCTTC | CASSRTSGGAAYNEQFF
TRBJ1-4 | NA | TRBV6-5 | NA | TGTGCCAGCAGTTACTCGCAGGGGTCTAATGAAAAACTGTTTTTT | CASSYSQGSNEKLFF
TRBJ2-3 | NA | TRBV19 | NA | TGTGCCAGTAGCGACAGCCCAACAGATACGCAGTATTTT | CASSDSPTDTQYF
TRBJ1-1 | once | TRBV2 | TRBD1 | TGTGCCAGCAGTGTCGAGACAGGGGGCACTGAAGCTTTCTTT | CASSVETGGTEAFF
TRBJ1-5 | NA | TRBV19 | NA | TGTGCCAGTAGTATAGTCCTGACAGGCGAAGGGCCCCAGCATTTT | CASSIVLTGEGPQHF
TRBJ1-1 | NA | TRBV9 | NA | TGTGCCAGCAGCGTAGATCGGGGAGGTCCGGCGGGCACTGAAGCTTTCTTT | CASSVDRGGPAGTEAFF
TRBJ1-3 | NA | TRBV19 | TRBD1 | TGTGCCAGTAGTTCCTCAGGGGGCTTCGGAAACACCATATATTTT | CASSSSGGFGNTIYF
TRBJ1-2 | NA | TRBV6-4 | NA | TGTGCCAGCAGTGACTCGGGGGTTGGCTACACCTTC | CASSDSGVGYTF
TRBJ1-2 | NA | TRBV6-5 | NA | TGTGCCAGCAGTCCCTCCGGGCCAAAAGGCGGCTACACCTTC | CASSPSGPKGGYTF
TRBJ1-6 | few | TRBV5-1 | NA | TGCGCCAGCAGCTTGGGGCGTGGATCCGGGTCTTCACCCCTCCACTTT | CASSLGRGSGSSPLHF
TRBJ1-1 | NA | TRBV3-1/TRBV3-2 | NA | TGTGCCAGCAGCCCGGGGGTGAGCACTGAAGCTTTCTTT | CASSPGVSTEAFF
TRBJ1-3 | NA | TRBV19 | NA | TGTGCCAGTAGTATATCGACGTCGAGAAACACCATATATTTT | CASSISTSRNTIYF
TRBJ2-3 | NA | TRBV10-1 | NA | TGCGCCAGCGCTAGAACAAGCACAGATACGCAGTATTTT | CASARTSTDTQYF
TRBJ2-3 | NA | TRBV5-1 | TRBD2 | TGCGCCAGCAGCTTGATAGGACTAGCGGGTTACACAGATACGCAGTATTTT | CASSLIGLAGYTDTQYF
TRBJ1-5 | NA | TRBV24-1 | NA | TGTGCCACCAGTGATCCTACAATAGGTCAGCCCCAGCATTTT | CATSDPTIGQPQHF
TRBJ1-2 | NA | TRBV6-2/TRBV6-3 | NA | TGTGCCAGCAGTTTTAATGCGGTTCTTGGCTACACCTTC | CASSFNAVLGYTF
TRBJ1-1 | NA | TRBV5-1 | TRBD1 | TGCGCCAGCAGCTCTAACGAGGACAGGAGTAACACTGAAGCTTTCTTT | CASSSNEDRSNTEAFF
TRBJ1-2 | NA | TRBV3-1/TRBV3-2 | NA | TGTGCCAGCAGCCAATTTAACTATGGCTACACCTTC | CASSQFNYGYTF
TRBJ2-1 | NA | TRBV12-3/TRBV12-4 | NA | TGTGCCAGCAGTCGACAGGAAAACAATGAGCAGTTCTTC | CASSRQENNEQFF